This TCR beta chain was recovered during a study of T cell responses to AZD1222 COVID-19 vaccine. Notes on the study in general: It should be noted that donors were predominantly white British and more often female, and clonal diversity was possibly underestimated. The number of AZD1222 recipients seropositive at baseline was only five or six.

As regards this clone: The target antigen is unknown.

The CDR3 sequence is 16 residues long. The V end lost 4 bases, the J end lost 1 base, and 15 bases lay between the germline ends. Germline CDR1 is MDHEN and CDR2 is SYDVKM. Repertoires were generated with immunoSEQ multiplex PCR, while TCRdb's copy carries only in-frame clones and drops some. The sample holds around 130,000 clones, roughly nine tenths seen once. Sample: peripheral blood, taken on day 0 of AZD1222 vaccination. This TCR derives from an adult in good health. The chain carries TRBV28 and TRBJ2-3; weak D call: TRBD1 (6 bases). CDR3 nucleotide sequence: TGTGCCAGCAGTTCTCCAGGGGAAGGGGGCACAGATACGCAGTATTTT. Amino acid sequence: CASSSPGEGGTDTQYF.